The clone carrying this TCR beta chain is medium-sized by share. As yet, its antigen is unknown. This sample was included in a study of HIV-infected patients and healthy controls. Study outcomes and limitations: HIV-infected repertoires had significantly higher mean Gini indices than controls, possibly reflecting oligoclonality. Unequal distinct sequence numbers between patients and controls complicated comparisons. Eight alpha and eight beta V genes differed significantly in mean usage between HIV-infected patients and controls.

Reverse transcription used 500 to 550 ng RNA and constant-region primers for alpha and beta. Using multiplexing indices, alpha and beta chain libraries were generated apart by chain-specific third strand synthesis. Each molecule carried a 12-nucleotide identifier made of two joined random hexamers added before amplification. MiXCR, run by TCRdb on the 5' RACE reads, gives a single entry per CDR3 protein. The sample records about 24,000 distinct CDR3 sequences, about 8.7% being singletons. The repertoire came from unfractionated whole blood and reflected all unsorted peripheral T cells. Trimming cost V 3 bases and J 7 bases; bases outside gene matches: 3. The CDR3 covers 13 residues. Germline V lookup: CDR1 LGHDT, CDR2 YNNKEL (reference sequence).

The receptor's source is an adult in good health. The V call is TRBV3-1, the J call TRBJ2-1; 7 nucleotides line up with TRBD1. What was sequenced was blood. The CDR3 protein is CASSQARGNEQFF. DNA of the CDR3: TGTGCCAGCAGCCAGGCCAGGGGGAATGAGCAGTTCTTC.